This T cell receptor (beta chain) was documented in a study of blood T cell repertoires in COVID-19. Across the whole study: Acute and convalescent COVID-19 specimens originated in the United States, Italy and Spain. PBMCs, B-cell-depleted T cells, or T cells provided the cDNA or gDNA that made up the material.

Original analysis: Amplification with reference gene primers provided the estimates of nucleated cell counts. Only in-frame clones appear in the TCRdb table, and some are missing; sequencing was by immunoSEQ multiplex PCR. V and J calls and clone size are copied from that table; D and trimming were computed from the DNA. Of 200,000 to 300,000 clones in the sample, about nine tenths were seen once. The receptor was isolated from a man aged 55 to 69 who had recovered from COVID-19. The sample was peripheral blood.

The CDR3 nucleotides read TGCGCCAGCAGCTTGTCATCGGGGTCCGAGCAGTTCTTC. Translation gives CASSLSSGSEQFF. This sequence joins TRBV5-1 and TRBJ2-1; perhaps TRBD2 as D (5 bases). Per germline, CDR1 SGHRS and CDR2 YFSETQ. This CDR3 is 13 amino acids long. The V and J ends lost 1 base and 10 bases respectively, with 12 bases between them. The full variable domain, in which reference TRBV5-1 and TRBJ2-1 provide the parts outside the CDR3, is KAGVTQTPRYLIKTRGQQVTLSCSPISGHRSVSWYQQTPGQGLQFLFEYFSETQRNKGNFPGRFSGRQFSNSRSEMNVSTLELGDSALYLCASSLSSGSEQFFGPGTRLTVL.